This entry concerns a single TCR beta chain. This sample is part of a study of shared clonotypes between healthy human individuals. The V gene's germline CDR1 is KGHSH and CDR2 LQKENI. With V trimmed by 4 bases and J by 3 bases, 12 bases remained unmatched. The CDR3 runs to 16 residues. The data were produced by immunoSEQ multiplex PCR, yet TCRdb's version contains in-frame clones alone and is incomplete. Here the sample spans hundreds of thousands of clones, more than 70% being singletons. Material: PBMCs. The origin of this receptor is a woman in her 40s in good health. Some clones in this sample may be carry-over from other donors' samples. This chain uses TRBV18 with TRBJ2-7, with TRBD2 matching 7 bases. The CDR3: CASSRTHSGSDYEQYF. CDR3 nucleotide sequence: TGTGCCAGCTCACGAACGCATAGCGGGTCCGACTACGAGCAGTACTTC.